This T cell receptor beta chain was observed in a study of cytomegalovirus exposure and HLA in healthy donors. Regarding the study as a whole: A prior analysis recorded that most TCR beta V segments were productive about 87% or about 30% of the time. Follow-up analysis later connected one missense variant in DCLRE1C with trimming of TCR beta V- and J-genes.

CDR3 size: 14 residues. Trimming shortened V by 2 bases and J by 2 bases, and 9 bases separated the two germline ends. Germline V gene lookup returns CDR1 SGHRS and CDR2 YFSETQ. Notes on this clone: Its antigen is unidentified.

Vbeta (60) and Jbeta (13) primers were used in the PCR. The method was immunoSEQ multiplex PCR; TCRdb's version includes in-frame clones alone and lacks a portion of them. Of 200,000 to 250,000 clones in the sample, roughly 80% were seen once. The sequence was obtained from a male donor in good health and CMV-seronegative. Sample: PBMCs. The rearrangement joins TRBV5-1 to TRBJ2-3, with TRBD2 as a possible D gene (5 bases). The CDR3 is CASSFGLATDTQYF. CDR3 in DNA: TGCGCCAGCAGCTTCGGGCTAGCCACAGATACGCAGTATTTT.